This T cell receptor beta chain was obtained from a study of T cells in localized non-small cell lung cancer. Findings and caveats of the study: Investigators sequenced only a single tumor region, leaving heterogeneity possible. Appearing in adjacent lung were a median about 59 of the top 100 tumor clones.

CDR1 is SGHNT and CDR2 is YENEEA in the germline V gene. V dropped 5 bases and J dropped 2; count of bases not matched to a gene: 7. The CDR3 covers 16 residues. This clone has a handful of counts. Its antigen is not identified. Sequencing used immunoSEQ multiplex PCR; TCRdb keeps in-frame clones, though not all of them. The data contain about 3,500 clones, 20% to 30% of them seen just once; the ten biggest clones take up around 7.8%. The chain uses TRBV11-3 and TRBJ1-3; TRBD1 agrees at 9 bases. The origin of this receptor is a woman aged 35-70 years with stage I lung adenocarcinoma. Sequenced material: lung tumor tissue, taken before any cancer treatment. As DNA, the CDR3 is TGTGCCAGCAGCGCAAAGGACAGGGGCACTGGAAACACCATATATTTT. Its translation is CASSAKDRGTGNTIYF.